The 7 T cell receptor beta chains given below trace back to one sample, sequenced in a study of monozygotic twins with inflammatory bowel disease. TCRdb derives one entry per CDR3 protein from the 5' RACE reads, leaving out DNA. This sample's table has fewer than 550,000 distinct CDR3 sequences. Sequencing was performed on blood. The receptors shown here come from a human donor with ulcerative colitis or Crohn's disease, or a healthy co-twin of an affected twin (not recorded which).

The chain has TRBV27 and TRBJ2-5; without DNA, the TCRdb call of TRBD2 cannot be checked. Germline loops: CDR1 MNHEY, CDR2 SMNVEV (reference sequence). The CDR3 runs to 14 residues. CDR3: CASRRTSGQETQYF.

V gene TRBV5-1 combines with J gene TRBJ2-2; TCRdb's D gene call, TRBD1, goes unchecked for lack of DNA. This CDR3 is 13 amino acids long. CDR1 and CDR2 (germline): SGHRS, YFSETQ. CDR3 protein: CASTIPGTGELFF.

The chain carries TRBV30 and TRBJ1-2; TCRdb picks TRBD1, but there is no DNA to check that call. Germline V gives CDR1 GTSNPN, CDR2 SVGIG (reference sequence). This CDR3 has 13 amino acids. This CDR3 is CAWKGDLAYGYTF.

The genes are TRBV20-1 and TRBJ1-5; TCRdb's assignment of TRBD1 cannot be checked, as there is no DNA. Germline V gene lookup returns CDR1 DFQATT and CDR2 SNEGSKA (reference sequence). The CDR3 is made up of 14 amino acids. CDR3 loop: CSARDRTVNQPQHF.

This chain uses TRBV4-3 with TRBJ2-2; no DNA is available, so the TRBD2 call from TCRdb remains unchecked. Per the germline V gene, CDR1 is LGHNA and CDR2 is YSLEER. This CDR3 spans 14 amino acids. Here the CDR3 reads CASRREGDTGELFF.

The chain uses TRBV12-3 or TRBV12-4 and TRBJ2-1. This CDR3 is built from 14 residues. CDR3: CATKVTGPYNEQFF.

J is TRBJ2-7 and V is TRBV3-1; absent DNA, TCRdb's TRBD1 call cannot be checked. Germline assignment: CDR1 LGHDT and CDR2 YNNKEL (reference sequence). This CDR3 has 15 residues. The CDR3 region is CASSQGGVGTSEQYF.